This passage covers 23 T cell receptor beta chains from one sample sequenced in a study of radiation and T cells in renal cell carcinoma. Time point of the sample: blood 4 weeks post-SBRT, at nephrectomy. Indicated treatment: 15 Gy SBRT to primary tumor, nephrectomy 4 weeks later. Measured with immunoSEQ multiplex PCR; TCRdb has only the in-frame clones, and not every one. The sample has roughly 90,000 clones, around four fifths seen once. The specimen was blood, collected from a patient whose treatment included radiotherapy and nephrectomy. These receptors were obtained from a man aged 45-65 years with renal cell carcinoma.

CDR3 amino acids: CASSLSGTPLRLQYF. The CDR3 coding sequence is TGTGCCAGCAGCTTGTCAGGTACGCCATTACGATTGCAGTACTTC. The gene calls are TRBV4-2 and TRBJ2-7; D is ambiguous. Germline V gives CDR1 LGHNA, CDR2 YNFKEQ. Trimming took off 5 bases at V and 9 bases at J, with 23 bases between the two ends. There are 15 residues in the CDR3.

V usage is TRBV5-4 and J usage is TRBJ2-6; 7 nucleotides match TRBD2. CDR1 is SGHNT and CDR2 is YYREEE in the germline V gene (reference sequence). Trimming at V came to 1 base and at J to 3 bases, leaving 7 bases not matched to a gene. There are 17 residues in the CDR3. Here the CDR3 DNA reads TGTGCCAGCAGCTTGTGGGGCGGGAGTCGTGGGGCCAACGTCCTGACTTTC. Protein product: CASSLWGGSRGANVLTF.

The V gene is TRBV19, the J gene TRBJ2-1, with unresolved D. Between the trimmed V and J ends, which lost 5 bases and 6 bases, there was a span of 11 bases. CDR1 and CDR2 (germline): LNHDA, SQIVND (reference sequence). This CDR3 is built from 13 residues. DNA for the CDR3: TGTGCCAGTAGTGTCTGGACGCTCAATGAGCAGTTCTTC. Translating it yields CASSVWTLNEQFF.

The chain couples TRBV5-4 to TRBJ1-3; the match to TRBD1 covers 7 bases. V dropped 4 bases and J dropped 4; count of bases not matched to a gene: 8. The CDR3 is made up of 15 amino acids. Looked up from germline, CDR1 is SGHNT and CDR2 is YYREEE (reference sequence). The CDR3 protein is CASSKEGASGNTIYF. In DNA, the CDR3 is TGTGCCAGCAGCAAAGAGGGGGCGTCGGGAAACACCATATATTTT.

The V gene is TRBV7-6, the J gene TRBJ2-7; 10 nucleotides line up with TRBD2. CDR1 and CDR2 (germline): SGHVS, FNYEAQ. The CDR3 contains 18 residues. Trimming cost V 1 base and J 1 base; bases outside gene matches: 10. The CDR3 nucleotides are TGTGCCAGCAGCTTAGAGCCCCCCGGACTAGCGGTTTCCTACGAGCAGTACTTC. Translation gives CASSLEPPGLAVSYEQYF.

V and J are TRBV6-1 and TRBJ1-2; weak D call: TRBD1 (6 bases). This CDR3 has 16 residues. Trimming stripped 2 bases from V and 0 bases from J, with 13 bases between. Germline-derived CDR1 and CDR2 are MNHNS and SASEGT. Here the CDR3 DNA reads TGTGCCAGCAGTGAAAATCCGACAGGTTCTAACTATGGCTACACCTTC. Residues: CASSENPTGSNYGYTF.

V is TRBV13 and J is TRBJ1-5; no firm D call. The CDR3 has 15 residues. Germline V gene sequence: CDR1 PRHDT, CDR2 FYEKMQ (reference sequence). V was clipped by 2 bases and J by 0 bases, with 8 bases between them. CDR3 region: CASSLMSYSNQPQHF. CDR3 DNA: TGTGCCAGCAGCTTAATGAGCTATAGCAATCAGCCCCAGCATTTT.

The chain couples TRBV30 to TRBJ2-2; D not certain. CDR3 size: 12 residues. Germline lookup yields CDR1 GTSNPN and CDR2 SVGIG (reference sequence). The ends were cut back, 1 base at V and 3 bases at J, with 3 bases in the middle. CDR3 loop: CAWSGDTGELFF. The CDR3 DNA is TGTGCCTGGAGTGGAGACACCGGGGAGCTGTTTTTT.

The CDR3 spells CASRPGGAVETQYF. CDR3 bases: TGTGCCAGCAGGCCGGGGGGGGCGGTGGAGACCCAGTACTTC. The chain is built from TRBV27 and TRBJ2-5; TRBD2 matches at 8 bases. The J segment lost 5 bases and the V segment lost 6 bases, leaving 8 bases of the junction unmatched. Germline values: CDR1 MNHEY, CDR2 SMNVEV (reference sequence). This CDR3 comprises 14 residues.

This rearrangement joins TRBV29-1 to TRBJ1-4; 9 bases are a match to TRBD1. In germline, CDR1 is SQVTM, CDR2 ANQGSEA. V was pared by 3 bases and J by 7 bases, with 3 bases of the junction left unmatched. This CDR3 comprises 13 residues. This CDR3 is CSVEEDRGEKLFF. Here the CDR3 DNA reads TGCAGCGTTGAGGAGGACAGGGGTGAAAAACTGTTTTTT.

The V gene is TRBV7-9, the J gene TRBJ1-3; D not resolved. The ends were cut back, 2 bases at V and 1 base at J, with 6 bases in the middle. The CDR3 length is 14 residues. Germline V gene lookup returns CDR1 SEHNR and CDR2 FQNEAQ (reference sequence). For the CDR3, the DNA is TGTGCCAGCAGCTTAATAGGGTCTGGAAACACCATATATTTT. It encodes CASSLIGSGNTIYF.

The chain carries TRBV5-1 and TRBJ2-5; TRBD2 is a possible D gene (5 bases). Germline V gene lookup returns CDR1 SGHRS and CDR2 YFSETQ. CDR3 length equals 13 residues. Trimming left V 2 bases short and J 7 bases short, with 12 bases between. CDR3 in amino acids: CASSFGGRRTQYF. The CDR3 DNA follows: TGCGCCAGCAGCTTTGGAGGCCGGCGGACCCAGTACTTC.

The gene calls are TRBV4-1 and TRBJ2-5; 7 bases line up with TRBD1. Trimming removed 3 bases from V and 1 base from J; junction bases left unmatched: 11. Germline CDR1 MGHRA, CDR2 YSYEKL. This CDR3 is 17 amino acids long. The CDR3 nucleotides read TGCGCCAGCAGCCATGGCTGGGACAGAGAACTCCAAGAGACCCAGTACTTC. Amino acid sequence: CASSHGWDRELQETQYF.

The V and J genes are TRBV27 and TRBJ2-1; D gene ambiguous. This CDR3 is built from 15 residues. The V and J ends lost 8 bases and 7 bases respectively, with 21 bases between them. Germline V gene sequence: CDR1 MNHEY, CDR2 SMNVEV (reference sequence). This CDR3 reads CASALLTNPRNEQFF. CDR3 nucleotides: TGTGCCAGCGCCCTACTGACAAACCCACGGAATGAGCAGTTCTTC.

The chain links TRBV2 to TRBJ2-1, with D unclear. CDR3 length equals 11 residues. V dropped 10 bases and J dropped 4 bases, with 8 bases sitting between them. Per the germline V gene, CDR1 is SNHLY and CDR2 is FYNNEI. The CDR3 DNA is TGTGCCAATTTTTTTTACAATGAGCAGTTCTTC. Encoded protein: CANFFYNEQFF.

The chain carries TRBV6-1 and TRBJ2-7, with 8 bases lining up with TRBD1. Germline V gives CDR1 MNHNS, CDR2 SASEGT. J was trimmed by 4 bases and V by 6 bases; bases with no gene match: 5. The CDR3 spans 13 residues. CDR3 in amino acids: CASRLGQAYEQYF. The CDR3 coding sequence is TGTGCCAGCAGGCTGGGACAGGCGTACGAGCAGTACTTC.

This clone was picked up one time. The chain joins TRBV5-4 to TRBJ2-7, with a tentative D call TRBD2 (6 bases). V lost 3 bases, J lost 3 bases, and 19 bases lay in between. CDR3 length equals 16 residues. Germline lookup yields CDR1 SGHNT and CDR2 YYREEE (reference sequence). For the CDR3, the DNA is TGTGCCAGCAGCTATACAGACAGCGGACTAATCTACGAGCAGTACTTC. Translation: CASSYTDSGLIYEQYF.

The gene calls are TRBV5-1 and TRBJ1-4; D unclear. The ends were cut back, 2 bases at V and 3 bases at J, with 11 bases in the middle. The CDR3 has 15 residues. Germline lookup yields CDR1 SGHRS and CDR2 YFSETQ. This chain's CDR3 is CASSLRQPANEKLFF. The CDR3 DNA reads TGCGCCAGCAGCTTAAGGCAGCCCGCTAATGAAAAACTGTTTTTT.

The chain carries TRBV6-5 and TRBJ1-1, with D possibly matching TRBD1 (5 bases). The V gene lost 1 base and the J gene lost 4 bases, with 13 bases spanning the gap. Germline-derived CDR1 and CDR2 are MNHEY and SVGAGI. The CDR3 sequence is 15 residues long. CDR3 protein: CASSYFLTGGTEAFF. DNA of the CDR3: TGTGCCAGCAGTTACTTCTTGACGGGGGGCACTGAAGCTTTCTTT.

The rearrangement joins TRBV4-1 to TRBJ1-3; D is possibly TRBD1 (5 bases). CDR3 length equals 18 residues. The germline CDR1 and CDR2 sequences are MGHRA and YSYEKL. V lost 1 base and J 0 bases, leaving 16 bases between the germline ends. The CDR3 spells CASSQGRRQGYSGNTIYF. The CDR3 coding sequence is TGCGCCAGCAGCCAAGGGAGAAGGCAGGGCTACTCTGGAAACACCATATATTTT.

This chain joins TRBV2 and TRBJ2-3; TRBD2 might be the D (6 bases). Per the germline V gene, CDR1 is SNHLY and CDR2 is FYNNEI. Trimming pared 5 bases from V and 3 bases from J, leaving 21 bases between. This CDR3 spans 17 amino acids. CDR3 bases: TGTGCCAGCAGTCCATTGGCAGGGACTTTTGGGACAGATACGCAGTATTTT. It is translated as CASSPLAGTFGTDTQYF. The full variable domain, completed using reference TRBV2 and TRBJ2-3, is EPEVTQTPSHQVTQMGQEVILRCVPISNHLYFYWYRQILGQKVEFLVSFYNNEISEKSEIFDDQFSVERPDGSNFTLKIRSTKLEDSAMYFCASSPLAGTFGTDTQYFGPGTRLTVL.

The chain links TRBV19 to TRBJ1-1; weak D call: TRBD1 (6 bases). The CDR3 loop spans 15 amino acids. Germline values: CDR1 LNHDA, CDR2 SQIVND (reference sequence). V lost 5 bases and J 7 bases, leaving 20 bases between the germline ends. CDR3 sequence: CASSWGAGTLGEAFF. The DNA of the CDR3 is TGTGCCAGTAGTTGGGGGGCAGGGACCCTGGGTGAAGCTTTCTTT. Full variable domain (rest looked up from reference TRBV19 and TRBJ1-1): DGGITQSPKYLFRKEGQNVTLSCEQNLNHDAMYWYRQDPGQGLRLIYYSQIVNDFQKGDIAEGYSVSREKKESFPLTVTSAQKNPTAFYLCASSWGAGTLGEAFFGQGTRLTVV.

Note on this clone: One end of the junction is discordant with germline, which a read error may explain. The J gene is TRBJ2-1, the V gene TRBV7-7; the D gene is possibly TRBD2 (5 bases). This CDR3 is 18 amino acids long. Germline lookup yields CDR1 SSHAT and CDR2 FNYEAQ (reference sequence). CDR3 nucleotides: TGTGCTAGCAGCTTCCCCTGCGGACTCCTGAGCTCCTACAATGAGCAGTTCTTC. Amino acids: CASSFPCGLLSSYNEQFF.